This T cell receptor (beta chain) was identified in a study of blood T cell repertoires in COVID-19. Across the whole study: Sample material is recorded as cDNA or gDNA derived from T cells, B-cell-depleted T cells, or PBMCs.

With 4 bases clipped from V and 2 bases from J, the junction kept 11 bases outside the gene matches. There are 16 residues in the CDR3. Germline loops: CDR1 SGHRS, CDR2 YFSETQ. The data were produced by immunoSEQ multiplex PCR, yet TCRdb's version contains in-frame clones alone and is incomplete. Of 90,000 to 150,000 clones in the sample, about four fifths were seen once. The source material was peripheral blood. This sequence was found in a human donor in a cohort sampled during active COVID-19. The chain recombines TRBV5-1 with TRBJ2-5; TRBD1 matches 7 bases. CDR3 nucleotide sequence: TGCGCCAGCAGCCCCGAGGGACCGGGACAGCAAGAGACCCAGTACTTC. Translating it yields CASSPEGPGQQETQYF.